Below are 8 T cell receptor beta chains sequenced from a single sample in a study of blood T cell repertoires in COVID-19. Measured with immunoSEQ multiplex PCR; TCRdb has only the in-frame clones, and not every one. The table lists around 150,000 clones, over 85% of them singletons. The sequencing input was peripheral blood. These receptor sequences come from a woman aged 55-70 years with COVID-19, enrolled during active disease.

The chain carries TRBV7-2 and TRBJ1-2; 8 bases match TRBD1. With V trimmed by 5 bases and J by 3 bases, 8 bases remained unmatched. The germline gives CDR1 SGHTA, CDR2 FQGNSA. The CDR3 covers 15 residues. The CDR3 DNA follows: TGTGCCAGCAGCCCGGGGACAGGACCTTACTATGGCTACACCTTC. Protein sequence: CASSPGTGPYYGYTF.

The V call is TRBV20-1, the J call TRBJ2-7; D might be TRBD1 (6 bases). CDR3 length equals 14 residues. The V end was cut by 3 bases, the J end by 1 base, with 13 bases between. CDR1 and CDR2 from the germline V gene are DFQATT and SNEGSKA (reference sequence). Written as DNA, the CDR3 is TGCAGTGCTAGTGGTACAGGGTTTTCCTACGAGCAGTACTTC. This gives the protein CSASGTGFSYEQYF.

The CDR3 here is CASSLQNQPQHF. In DNA, the CDR3 is TGTGCCAGCAGTTTACAGAATCAGCCCCAGCATTTT. J is TRBJ1-5 and V is TRBV12-3 or TRBV12-4; D gene unclear. The CDR3 is 12 residues long. Trimming stripped 2 bases from V and 4 bases from J, with 3 bases between.

The V call is TRBV15, the J call TRBJ2-5; D call uncertain. With 3 bases removed from V and 5 bases from J, the gap between germline ends came to 7 bases. Per germline, CDR1 LNHNV and CDR2 YYDKDF (reference sequence). The length of the CDR3 is 12 residues. The CDR3 nucleotides read TGTGCCACCAGCAGTGGAGCGGAGACCCAGTACTTC. It yields the protein CATSSGAETQYF.

This clone was counted between two and nine times. The V and J genes are TRBV6-1 and TRBJ1-4; perhaps TRBD1 as D (5 bases). The V gene's germline CDR1 is MNHNS and CDR2 SASEGT. The CDR3 consists of 14 residues. V gave up 3 bases and J gave up 4 bases, with 9 bases separating them. The CDR3 bases are TGTGCCAGCAGTGATATAGGGGTTAATGAAAAACTGTTTTTT. It is translated as CASSDIGVNEKLFF.

The chain recombines TRBV7-8 with TRBJ2-5; TRBD1 matches 7 bases. This CDR3 region has 16 residues. Germline lookup yields CDR1 SGHVS and CDR2 FQNEAQ. Trimming cost V 3 bases and J 1 base; bases outside gene matches: 8. CDR3: CASSFIRGQTQETQYF. The CDR3 DNA follows: TGTGCCAGCAGCTTCATTCGGGGACAGACCCAAGAGACCCAGTACTTC.

This clone was seen only once. The gene calls are TRBV7-3 and TRBJ2-1; TRBD2 might be the D (6 bases). The CDR3 length is 17 residues. V was cut by 5 bases and J by 0 bases, with 17 bases left in between. Germline values: CDR1 SGHTA, CDR2 FQGTGA. CDR3 sequence reads: CASSVGTATFSYNEQFF. As DNA, the CDR3 is TGTGCCAGCAGCGTTGGGACTGCAACCTTCTCCTACAATGAGCAGTTCTTC.

The genes are TRBV5-1 and TRBJ1-4; a possible D gene is TRBD1 (5 bases). The CDR3 covers 15 residues. V was shortened by 4 bases and J by 0 bases, with 10 bases between the two germline ends. Germline V CDR1 and CDR2: SGHRS, YFSETQ. The DNA of the CDR3 is TGCGCCAGCAGCGTAGGGGCTGCAACTAATGAAAAACTGTTTTTT. This codes for CASSVGAATNEKLFF.